The T cell receptor (beta chain) under discussion was sequenced for a study of cytomegalovirus exposure and HLA in healthy donors. Study results and limitations: For most TCR beta V segments, an earlier analysis put the productive rate at about 87% or about 30% of the time.

Notes on this clone: The antigen is undetermined.

Use of 60 Vbeta and 13 Jbeta primers characterized the PCR. Here immunoSEQ multiplex PCR was the method, and the copy in TCRdb shows in-frame clones only, minus some. The sample yields 50,000 to 70,000 clones, roughly 75% seen once. The source of this sequence is a man aged 25 to 40 in good health and CMV-seropositive. Sequenced input: PBMCs.

The CDR3 DNA sequence: TGTGCCAGCAGTCTAGGGGGCTCTCAGCCCCAGCATTTT. Translating gives CASSLGGSQPQHF. The chain couples TRBV7-3 to TRBJ1-5; 7 bases are shared with TRBD1. Germline V gene sequence: CDR1 SGHTA, CDR2 FQGTGA. The CDR3 is made up of 13 amino acids. V shed 6 bases and J 6 bases; nucleotides not matched to a gene: 5.